Following are 25 T cell receptor beta chains from one sample sequenced in a study of T cell responses to AZD1222 COVID-19 vaccine (dated by TCRdb to about 2021). Interpreted using the paper, the time point label stands for: baseline before first vaccination. Receptor libraries were prepared by the immunoSEQ multiplex PCR assay. In its TCRdb copy, this immuneACCESS table keeps in-frame sequences only and misses some clones. Where compared with another copy, unresolved V genes explain less than half of these, and the others have no known cause. The sample table records about 120,000 clones; just over 85% of these occur just once. 7% to 9% of the sample comes from the top ten. Sequencing used peripheral blood, obtained on day 0 of AZD1222 vaccination. The receptors originated from an adult in good health.

In its sample, this clone was seen once. V is TRBV7-7 and J is TRBJ2-5; 9 positions match TRBD2. Germline V gene data show CDR1 as SSHAT and CDR2 as FNYEAQ (reference sequence). J was trimmed by 1 base and V by 1 base; bases with no gene match: 4. The CDR3 has 16 amino acids. CDR3 sequence reads: CASSLGWRGGQETQYF. DNA of the CDR3: TGTGCCAGCAGCTTAGGCTGGCGGGGGGGCCAAGAGACCCAGTACTTC.

This clone has more than one count but fewer than ten. The V and J genes are TRBV6-4 and TRBJ1-2; 8 positions agree with TRBD1. Germline V gene data show CDR1 as MRHNA and CDR2 as SNTAGT. With V trimmed by 5 bases and J by 3 bases, 8 bases remained unmatched. There are 15 residues in the CDR3. The CDR3 DNA reads TGTGCCAGCAGTCCCGGGGCAGGGGGCGACTATGGCTACACCTTC. It translates to CASSPGAGGDYGYTF.

The CDR3 spells CASSSGSKLGYEQYF. The CDR3 nucleotides are TGTGCCAGCAGCTCCGGATCCAAACTGGGCTACGAGCAGTACTTC. This chain joins TRBV7-2 and TRBJ2-7; D unclear. Trimming took 4 bases from V and 3 from J, leaving 16 bases between them. The CDR3 loop spans 15 amino acids. CDR1 is SGHTA, CDR2 FQGNSA, per germline.

The chain recombines TRBV20-1 with TRBJ1-4; D is uncertain. Germline loops: CDR1 DFQATT, CDR2 SNEGSKA (reference sequence). The CDR3 runs to 13 residues. The ends were cut back, 4 bases at V and 8 bases at J, with 14 bases in the middle. The CDR3 region has the DNA TGCAGTGCTATTGAAGACCGTGACGAAAAACTGTTTTTT. Encoded protein: CSAIEDRDEKLFF.

J is TRBJ1-1 and V is TRBV5-1; D gene uncertain. The CDR3 contains 14 residues. CDR1 is SGHRS, CDR2 YFSETQ, per germline. V was cut by 4 bases and J by 1 base, with 11 bases left in between. CDR3 protein: CASSQKTGNTEAFF. DNA for the CDR3: TGCGCCAGCAGCCAAAAGACGGGGAACACTGAAGCTTTCTTT.

J is TRBJ2-3 and V is TRBV27; 10 bases align to TRBD2. Germline V gives CDR1 MNHEY, CDR2 SMNVEV (reference sequence). There are 16 residues in the CDR3. The junction had 5 bases not matched to a gene; V was cut back by 3 bases and J by 2 bases. The CDR3 DNA follows: TGTGCCAGCAGTTTCCGACTAGCGGGTACCACAGATACGCAGTATTTT. Its protein product is CASSFRLAGTTDTQYF.

This clone was seen only once. This chain links TRBV5-1 with TRBJ1-2; the D gene is possibly TRBD1 (6 bases). In germline, CDR1 is SGHRS, CDR2 YFSETQ. The CDR3 runs 16 residues. Trimming removed 0 bases at V and 2 bases at J, with 14 bases between. The CDR3 sequence is CASSLGPWGLNYGYTF. The CDR3 DNA follows: TGCGCCAGCAGCTTGGGGCCTTGGGGGCTAAACTATGGCTACACCTTC.

This clone was found once. The rearrangement links TRBV7-9 to TRBJ1-2, with TRBD1 as a possible D gene (6 bases). This CDR3 is 14 amino acids long. Between the trimmed V and J ends, which lost 5 bases and 3 bases, there was a span of 13 bases. Per the germline V gene, CDR1 is SEHNR and CDR2 is FQNEAQ (reference sequence). The CDR3 spells CASSATGHHYGYTF. The CDR3 DNA sequence: TGTGCCAGCAGCGCCACGGGACACCACTATGGCTACACCTTC.

This chain joins TRBV5-4 and TRBJ2-7; D is unresolved. CDR1 SGHNT and CDR2 YYREEE come from the germline V gene (reference sequence). The V end lost 4 bases, the J end lost 6 bases, and 14 bases lay between the germline ends. The CDR3 has 13 amino acids. The CDR3: CASSQPPHFEQYF. The CDR3 nucleotides read TGTGCCAGCAGCCAACCCCCACACTTCGAGCAGTACTTC.

This chain connects TRBV2 to TRBJ1-1; 7 positions match TRBD1. J was trimmed by 9 bases and V by 6 bases; bases with no gene match: 13. The germline V gene has CDR1 SNHLY and CDR2 FYNNEI. The CDR3 runs 14 residues. The CDR3 nucleotides read TGTGCCAGCAGGGACCAACGGGACAGCCGCAAAGCTTTCTTT. This encodes CASRDQRDSRKAFF.

The genes are TRBV5-4 and TRBJ2-1; 7 bases are a match to TRBD2. Losses at the gene ends were 3 bases for V and 8 bases for J; bases not matched to a gene: 8. CDR3 size: 14 residues. Germline-derived CDR1 and CDR2 are SGHNT and YYREEE (reference sequence). The CDR3 is CASSSLGAGDEQFF. CDR3 coding DNA: TGTGCCAGCAGCTCCCTAGGGGCGGGGGATGAGCAGTTCTTC.

This chain uses TRBV5-1 with TRBJ2-6, with D unclear. Germline V gene lookup returns CDR1 SGHRS and CDR2 YFSETQ. This CDR3 is built from 14 residues. Trimming removed 3 bases from V and 0 bases from J, with 4 bases in between. CDR3 loop: CASSSSSGANVLTF. The CDR3 region has the DNA TGCGCCAGCAGCTCCAGCTCTGGGGCCAACGTCCTGACTTTC.

This chain links TRBV6-5 with TRBJ2-7; 8 bases agree with TRBD1. The V gene end was trimmed by 6 bases and the J gene end by 6 bases; junction bases not matched to a gene: 7. Germline assignment: CDR1 MNHEY and CDR2 SVGAGI. CDR3 length: 13 residues. CDR3: CASSPQGGGEQYF. Written as DNA, the CDR3 is TGTGCCAGCAGCCCACAGGGGGGTGGCGAGCAGTACTTC.

This chain links TRBV10-1 with TRBJ2-7, with unresolved D. Germline V gene sequence: CDR1 WNHNN, CDR2 SYGVQD (reference sequence). This CDR3 has 14 amino acids. Trimming removed 2 bases from V and 4 bases from J, with 12 bases in between. The chain's CDR3 is CASSEGRPPYEQYF. The DNA for the CDR3 is TGCGCCAGCAGTGAGGGGCGCCCCCCTTACGAGCAGTACTTC.

This clone has a single count. This rearrangement joins TRBV5-4 to TRBJ1-1; D remains unclear. Germline loops: CDR1 SGHNT, CDR2 YYREEE (reference sequence). The CDR3 length is 13 residues. V was shortened by 4 bases and J by 1 base, with 8 bases between the two germline ends. CDR3 in amino acids: CASSQTANTEAFF. The CDR3 DNA sequence: TGTGCCAGCAGCCAGACGGCGAACACTGAAGCTTTCTTT.

This clone was detected once. This rearrangement joins TRBV6-5 to TRBJ1-3, with D perhaps TRBD1 (5 bases). Between the trimmed V and J ends, which lost 0 bases and 3 bases, there was a span of 9 bases. Per germline, CDR1 MNHEY and CDR2 SVGAGI. This CDR3 has 15 amino acids. The CDR3 nucleotides read TGTGCCAGCAGTTACTCGCGGGGGAGTGGAAACACCATATATTTT. Translated: CASSYSRGSGNTIYF.

This chain joins TRBV5-4 and TRBJ2-1; D unclear. This CDR3 is 16 amino acids long. Germline V gene sequence: CDR1 SGHNT, CDR2 YYREEE (reference sequence). The ends were cut back, 3 bases at V and 0 bases at J, with 13 bases in the middle. The CDR3 spells CASSSNTVSSYNEQFF. CDR3 sequence (DNA): TGTGCCAGCAGCTCGAACACGGTGAGCTCCTACAATGAGCAGTTCTTC.

The chain employs TRBV6-5 and TRBJ1-6, with a tentative D call TRBD1 (6 bases). From germline, CDR1 is MNHEY and CDR2 SVGAGI. CDR3 length equals 14 residues. Deletions cut 6 bases from V and 11 bases from J, with 17 bases between. CDR3: CASRRGGTFPPLHF. CDR3 DNA: TGTGCCAGCAGGAGAGGGGGGACGTTCCCACCCCTCCACTTT.

This sequence joins TRBV27 and TRBJ2-2, with D tentatively TRBD1 (5 bases). V was shortened by 11 bases and J by 1 base, with 11 bases between the two germline ends. Germline V gene sequence: CDR1 MNHEY, CDR2 SMNVEV (reference sequence). The CDR3 is 13 amino acids. The CDR3 nucleotides read TGTGCCGTGGGGCAGGTGAACACCGGGGAGCTGTTTTTT. This codes for CAVGQVNTGELFF.

This clone was counted once. The rearrangement uses TRBV3-1 (or the pseudogene TRBV3-2) and TRBJ1-6, with TRBD1 matching over 8 bases. The germline V gene encodes CDR1 LGHDT and CDR2 YNNKEL (reference sequence). V dropped 0 bases and J dropped 8; count of bases not matched to a gene: 9. This CDR3 region has 17 residues. The CDR3 spells CASSQDGQGAGYSPLHF. DNA for the CDR3: TGTGCCAGCAGCCAAGATGGGCAGGGGGCAGGTTATTCACCCCTCCACTTT.

This rearrangement joins TRBV5-1 to TRBJ1-1; perhaps TRBD1 as D (5 bases). In germline, CDR1 is SGHRS, CDR2 YFSETQ. V gave up 0 bases and J gave up 6 bases, with 12 bases separating them. This CDR3 has 14 residues. DNA of the CDR3: TGCGCCAGCAGCTTGGCGGCGACAGCTGCTGAAGCTTTCTTT. It encodes CASSLAATAAEAFF. The variable domain in full, with the rest retrieved from reference TRBV5-1 and TRBJ1-1, is KAGVTQTPRYLIKTRGQQVTLSCSPISGHRSVSWYQQTPGQGLQFLFEYFSETQRNKGNFPGRFSGRQFSNSRSEMNVSTLELGDSALYLCASSLAATAAEAFFGQGTRLTVV.

The gene calls are TRBV3-1 (or the pseudogene TRBV3-2) and TRBJ1-5, with no clear D. This CDR3 is 14 amino acids long. The V gene's germline CDR1 is LGHDT and CDR2 YNNKEL (reference sequence). Trimming pared 11 bases from V and 4 bases from J, leaving 18 bases between. The CDR3 loop reads CARARRARNQPQHF. The CDR3 nucleotides are TGTGCCCGTGCGCGACGGGCGCGGAATCAGCCCCAGCATTTT.

This rearrangement joins TRBV6-5 to TRBJ1-2, with no clear D. Germline-derived CDR1 and CDR2 are MNHEY and SVGAGI. Trimming left V 7 bases short and J 1 base short, with 13 bases between. The CDR3 spans 14 residues. CDR3 nucleotide sequence: TGTGCCAGCACCCCACAAGGGCGTAACTATGGCTACACCTTC. Its translation is CASTPQGRNYGYTF.

This clone has only a few counts. The chain carries TRBV14 and TRBJ1-1; perhaps TRBD1 as D (5 bases). Germline lookup yields CDR1 SGHDN and CDR2 FVKESK. This CDR3 is built from 13 residues. Deletions cut 3 bases from V and 5 bases from J, with 10 bases between. The DNA of the CDR3 is TGTGCCAGCAGCCATGTCCCAGGGACTGAAGCTTTCTTT. This encodes CASSHVPGTEAFF.

In this sample, this clone turned up once. The gene calls are TRBV28 and TRBJ1-2; D is perhaps TRBD1 (5 bases). The CDR3 is 13 amino acids. The germline V gene has CDR1 MDHEN and CDR2 SYDVKM. Trimming cost V 7 bases and J 7 bases, with 16 bases left between them. As DNA, the CDR3 is TGTGCCAGCACCTATGGTCGGGGGTTTGGCTACACCTTC. It translates to CASTYGRGFGYTF.